A selection of T cell receptor beta chains follows, all from one sample in a study of CD8+CD57+ T cells in acquired aplastic anemia. TCRdb used MiXCR to reprocess the reads, holding one entry per CDR3 protein. The sample lists some 160,000 distinct CDR3 sequences; 40% to 60% were seen once. The sample taken for sequencing was sorted CD4+, CD8+, or CD8+CD57+ T cells (not recorded which) from PBMCs. The origin of the receptors is a human donor with aplastic anemia. The CDR3 runs from the conserved cysteine through the conserved F or W. A D gene is named only where the DNA matches it firmly. The size of a clone is reported for some rows only, either as once, few or many, or as a class for expanded clones.

TRBV11-2	TRBJ2-7	many	14	TRBD1	TGTGCCAGCAGCTTAGCTGACAGGGGCTACGAGCAGTACTTC	CASSLADRGYEQYF
TRBV5-1	TRBJ1-6	NA	16	NA	TGCGCCAGCAGCTTGGTCAGCGGGGATATCGGTTCACCCCTCCACTTT	CASSLVSGDIGSPLHF
TRBV3-1	TRBJ2-1	NA	12	NA	TGTGCCAGCATGAGGTCCTACAATGAGCAGTTCTTC	CASMRSYNEQFF
TRBV20-1	TRBJ2-5	NA	15	NA	TGCAGTGCTAAGCATCAAGGGGGGAGGGGAGAGACCCAGTACTTC	CSAKHQGGRGETQYF
TRBV12-3/TRBV12-4	TRBJ2-7	many	15	NA	TGTGCCAGCAGCCACATAAAACAGGGCGTTTACGAGCAGTACTTC	CASSHIKQGVYEQYF
TRBV7-9	TRBJ1-2	NA	14	TRBD1	TGTGCCAGCAGCTTTTCACAGGGGGACTATGGCTACACCTTC	CASSFSQGDYGYTF
TRBV20-1	TRBJ2-7	NA	14	NA	TGCAGTGCTAGCCCCGGGACGGTGCTGTACGAGCAGTACTTC	CSASPGTVLYEQYF
TRBV7-7	TRBJ2-6	NA	14	NA	TGTGCTAGCAGCTTAGGGGTGGGGGCCAACGTCCTGACTTTC	CASSLGVGANVLTF
TRBV20-1	TRBJ2-7	NA	15	TRBD2	TGCAGTGCTAGATTTCTAGCGGGGGGGCCACTCGAGCAGTACTTC	CSARFLAGGPLEQYF
TRBV30	TRBJ1-5	NA	16	TRBD1	TGTGCCTGGAGTGTACAGGGAACAGGGGGTAATCAGCCCCAGCATTTT	CAWSVQGTGGNQPQHF
TRBV7-8	TRBJ2-3	many	14	NA	TGTGCCAGCAGCGGAGGCGGGAGCACAGATACGCAGTATTTT	CASSGGGSTDTQYF
TRBV2	TRBJ2-7	NA	12	TRBD2	TGTGCCACCGGGACTAGCGGCTACGAGCAGTACTTC	CATGTSGYEQYF
TRBV7-2	TRBJ2-2	NA	15	TRBD1	TGTGCCAGCAGCTGGGGACAGTCGAACACCGGGGAGCTGTTTTTT	CASSWGQSNTGELFF
TRBV6-2/TRBV6-3	TRBJ2-3	NA	18	NA	TGTGCCAGCAGTTACCCCATCACCCCCACGGGAGACCCAGATACGCAGTATTTT	CASSYPITPTGDPDTQYF
TRBV20-1	TRBJ2-1	NA	14	NA	TGCAGTGCTAGCGGGACCACGGCCTACAATGAGCAGTTCTTC	CSASGTTAYNEQFF
TRBV7-9	TRBJ1-3	NA	13	TRBD1	TGTGCCAGCAACAGGGGGCCTGGAAACACCATATATTTT	CASNRGPGNTIYF
TRBV9	TRBJ1-2	NA	14	NA	TGTGCCAGCAGGCCACTTAGGGAGGGGAAAGGCTACACCTTC	CASRPLREGKGYTF
TRBV29-1	TRBJ1-1	many	15	NA	TGCAGCGTTGAACCCAGGGGAAATCTGAACACTGAAGCTTTCTTT	CSVEPRGNLNTEAFF
TRBV9	TRBJ1-3	few	16	NA	TGTGCCAGCAGCGTAGCGGGTGCTCCCTCTGGAAACACCATATATTTT	CASSVAGAPSGNTIYF
TRBV2	TRBJ2-2	NA	15	NA	TGTGCCAGCAGATACGACAGTTCAGGGACCGGGGAGCTGTTTTTT	CASRYDSSGTGELFF
TRBV12-3/TRBV12-4	TRBJ1-2	NA	11	NA	TGTGCCAGCGGCTTGGGCTATGGCTACACCTTC	CASGLGYGYTF
TRBV15	TRBJ2-3	many	18	TRBD2	TGTGCCACCAGCAGACAACCCAGGACTAGCGGGAGGACAGATACGCAGTATTTT	CATSRQPRTSGRTDTQYF
TRBV29-1	TRBJ1-4	NA	13	NA	TGCAGCGTCCGCCAGGGGATGGGTGAAAAACTGTTTTTT	CSVRQGMGEKLFF
TRBV30	TRBJ2-2	NA	11	NA	TGTGCCTGGACGAGCACCGGGGAGCTGTTTTTT	CAWTSTGELFF
TRBV10-2	TRBJ2-1	NA	16	NA	TGCGCCAGCAACTCCCTAACTAGAAGCCCCTACAATGAGCAGCTCTTC	CASNSLTRSPYNEQLF
TRBV27	TRBJ2-3	few	15	NA	TGTGCCAGCAGTTTACAGGGACCTATAGCAGATACGCAGTATTTT	CASSLQGPIADTQYF
TRBV24-1	TRBJ2-5	many	17	NA	TGTGCCACCAGTGACCGACACCCTTCGGCCCTCCAAGAGACCCAGTACTTC	CATSDRHPSALQETQYF
TRBV10-3	TRBJ2-5	NA	15	NA	TGTGCCATCAGTGAGTCCGAGGGTTGGAGGGAGACCCAGTACTTC	CAISESEGWRETQYF
TRBV2	TRBJ1-5	NA	15	TRBD1	TGTGCCAGCACCCCGGACAGGGACTATCGACAGCCCCAGCATTTT	CASTPDRDYRQPQHF
TRBV7-9	TRBJ1-5	NA	12	NA	TGTGCCAGCAGCTTATTTGAACAGCCCCAGCATTTT	CASSLFEQPQHF
TRBV2	TRBJ2-2	NA	14	TRBD1	TGTGCCAGCAGGAGGACAGGCGCTAGCGGGGAGCTGTTTTTT	CASRRTGASGELFF
TRBV29-1	TRBJ2-1	few	13	TRBD1	TGCAGCTCCAGACAGGGTTACGCCAATGAGCAGTTCTTC	CSSRQGYANEQFF
TRBV11-2	TRBJ2-1	NA	15	NA	TGTGCCAGCAGTATACAGGGCAATCCCTACAATGAGCAGTTCTTC	CASSIQGNPYNEQFF
TRBV3-1	TRBJ2-7	few	13	NA	TGTGCCAGCAGCCCTCTGACTGCCTACGAGCAGTACTTC	CASSPLTAYEQYF
TRBV20-1	TRBJ2-3	NA	14	NA	TGCAGTGCTAGAGGCAGGGGAGTAGCAGATACGCAGTATTTT	CSARGRGVADTQYF
TRBV25-1	TRBJ1-4	many	12	NA	TGTGCCAGCAGTATCTGGGCTGAAAAACTGTTTTTT	CASSIWAEKLFF
TRBV24-1	TRBJ1-2	NA	14	NA	TGTGCCACCAGTTACCCTGGCAGGGAGTATGGCTACACCTTC	CATSYPGREYGYTF
TRBV6-5	TRBJ2-1	few	16	TRBD2	TGTGCCAGCAGTTACCGACTAGCGAATACCTACAATGAGCAGTTCTTC	CASSYRLANTYNEQFF
TRBV7-9	TRBJ1-1	NA	13	NA	TGTGCCAGCAGCGTCCGGGAGGATATTGAAGCTTTCTTT	CASSVREDIEAFF
TRBV10-3	TRBJ1-2	NA	13	TRBD1	TGTGCCACGAGACAGGGGACGAACTATGGCTACACCTTC	CATRQGTNYGYTF
TRBV4-2	TRBJ1-1	NA	13	TRBD1	TGTGCCAGCAGCCAAGGACAGGGGGCTGGAGCTTTCTTT	CASSQGQGAGAFF